The 20 T cell receptor beta chains in this list originate from one sample, sequenced in a study of blood T cell repertoires in COVID-19. Sequencing was performed with immunoSEQ multiplex PCR; in TCRdb, only in-frame clones are kept and a portion is missing. The sample contains over 85,000 clones, 82% of which appear only once. The sequenced material came from peripheral blood. The receptors derive from a woman aged 55-70 years with acute or convalescent COVID-19.

The V gene is TRBV21-1, the J gene TRBJ2-3; TRBD2 is the table's D call, not checked against the DNA. TRBV21-1 is tagged as a pseudogene. The CDR3 is 20 amino acids. CDR3 loop: CASSPPRLAVKSKEADTQYF. CDR3 sequence (DNA): TGTGCCAGCAGCCCCCCCCGACTAGCGGTAAAATCGAAGGAAGCAGATACGCAGTATTTT.

This chain connects TRBV4-2 to TRBJ1-6; D is uncertain. Between the trimmed V and J ends, which lost 0 bases and 18 bases, there was a span of 15 bases. The CDR3 totals 13 residues. The germline V gene has CDR1 LGHNA and CDR2 YNFKEQ. DNA of the CDR3: TGTGCCAGCAGCCAAGATACCACAGCCTTTGCCCACTTT. Amino acids: CASSQDTTAFAHF.

The J gene is TRBJ2-1, the V gene TRBV30; 11 positions match TRBD2. The CDR3 sequence is 15 residues long. V gave up 3 bases and J gave up 8 bases; unmatched junction bases: 9. The germline gives CDR1 GTSNPN, CDR2 SVGIG (reference sequence). The CDR3 loop reads CAWRVAGGLSHEQFF. The CDR3 DNA follows: TGTGCCTGGAGGGTAGCGGGGGGGCTTTCCCATGAGCAGTTCTTC.

V and J are TRBV4-3 and TRBJ1-5, with a tentative D call TRBD1 (5 bases). V was trimmed by 0 bases and J by 1 base, leaving 10 bases between them. The CDR3 extends over 16 amino acids. Germline V CDR1 and CDR2: LGHNA, YSLEER. Written as DNA, the CDR3 is TGCGCCAGCAGCCAAGATCGAAGGGGAAGCAATCAGCCCCAGCATTTT. As protein: CASSQDRRGSNQPQHF.

This clone was detected a few times. The chain combines TRBV19 with TRBJ1-1; D is unresolved. This CDR3 spans 15 amino acids. CDR1 is LNHDA, CDR2 SQIVND, per germline (reference sequence). Trimming took off 6 bases at V and 0 bases at J, with 14 bases between the two ends. The CDR3 spells CASSPGGKMNTEAFF. The CDR3 DNA follows: TGTGCCAGTAGCCCGGGAGGGAAGATGAACACTGAAGCTTTCTTT.

The chain carries TRBV11-3 and TRBJ2-3; D remains unclear. The CDR3 is 14 amino acids. The V gene lost 4 bases and the J gene lost 0 bases, with 8 bases spanning the gap. The germline gives CDR1 SGHNT, CDR2 YENEEA. The CDR3 reads CASSWAGSTDTQYF. Here the CDR3 DNA reads TGTGCCAGCAGCTGGGCAGGCAGCACAGATACGCAGTATTTT.

This clone was found many times. The gene calls are TRBV2 and TRBJ2-3, with D perhaps matching TRBD2 (6 bases). The CDR3 runs 14 residues. From germline, CDR1 is SNHLY and CDR2 FYNNEI. With 6 bases removed from V and 1 base from J, the gap between germline ends came to 11 bases. This CDR3 reads CASSQGTGTDTQYF. CDR3 DNA: TGTGCCAGCAGCCAAGGGACTGGCACAGATACGCAGTATTTT.

V gene TRBV10-3 combines with J gene TRBJ2-5, with no clear D. Germline CDR1 reads ENHRY; CDR2 reads SYGVKD. CDR3 length equals 15 residues. Trimming pared 2 bases from V and 0 bases from J, leaving 10 bases between. In nucleotides, the CDR3 is TGTGCCATCAGTGAGCTCCCAGCGTACCAAGAGACCCAGTACTTC. Encoded protein: CAISELPAYQETQYF.

This clone was seen only a few times. The rearrangement links TRBV18 to TRBJ2-5; D may be TRBD2 (6 bases). The germline V gene has CDR1 KGHSH and CDR2 LQKENI. The V end lost 4 bases, the J end lost 2 bases, and 11 bases lay between the germline ends. The length of the CDR3 is 14 residues. In DNA, the CDR3 is TGTGCCAGCTCACTCACTAGCCGACAAGAGACCCAGTACTTC. Protein sequence: CASSLTSRQETQYF.

This chain joins TRBV6-6 and TRBJ1-1, with TRBD1 matching over 9 bases. Trimming removed 11 bases from V and 3 bases from J; junction bases left unmatched: 7. CDR1 and CDR2 from the germline V gene are MNHNY and SVGAGI (reference sequence). The CDR3 extends over 13 amino acids. CDR3 DNA sequence: TGTGCCGAAGGACAGGGGCTTTACACTGAAGCTTTCTTT. Encoded protein: CAEGQGLYTEAFF.

CDR3: CATSRGATAGTAEQFF. CDR3 nucleotides: TGTGCCACCAGCAGAGGAGCCACAGCGGGGACCGCTGAGCAGTTCTTC. The V gene is TRBV15, the J gene TRBJ2-1; TRBD2 matches 7 bases. The V gene end was trimmed by 1 base and the J gene end by 9 bases; junction bases not matched to a gene: 12. CDR1 and CDR2 from the germline V gene are LNHNV and YYDKDF (reference sequence). CDR3 length: 16 residues.

The V and J genes are TRBV19 and TRBJ1-4, with 10 bases identical to TRBD1. CDR1 is LNHDA and CDR2 is SQIVND in the germline V gene (reference sequence). CDR3 length: 14 residues. J lost 8 bases, V lost 7 bases, and 7 bases had no gene match. This CDR3 is CASTSTGGSEKLFF. Here the CDR3 DNA reads TGTGCCAGTACCTCGACAGGGGGCTCGGAAAAACTGTTTTTT.

The chain links TRBV5-5 to TRBJ1-1; 8 positions agree with TRBD1. The CDR3 extends over 16 amino acids. J lost 4 bases, V lost 1 base, and 9 bases had no gene match. The germline CDR1 and CDR2 sequences are SGHKS and YYEKEE (reference sequence). This CDR3 reads CASSLSRGRVSTEAFF. CDR3 DNA sequence: TGTGCCAGCAGCTTGAGCAGGGGGCGGGTGAGCACTGAAGCTTTCTTT. Based on the CDR3 plus reference TRBV5-5 and TRBJ1-1, the full variable domain is DAGVTQSPTHLIKTRGQQVTLRCSPISGHKSVSWYQQVLGQGPQFIFQYYEKEERGRGNFPDRFSARQFPNYSSELNVNALLLGDSALYLCASSLSRGRVSTEAFFGQGTRLTVV.

The rearrangement links TRBV4-2 to TRBJ1-2; 9 bases are a match to TRBD1. Unmatched junction bases numbered 16, after V lost 5 bases and J lost 6 bases. CDR1 is LGHNA, CDR2 YNFKEQ, per germline. The CDR3 has 17 amino acids. The CDR3 reads CASSKSPSGTGLDGYTF. As DNA, the CDR3 is TGTGCCAGCAGCAAGTCCCCCTCCGGGACAGGGCTTGATGGCTACACCTTC.

The J gene is TRBJ1-4, the V gene TRBV2; 7 bases map to TRBD1. The trim removed 4 bases at V and 5 bases at J, leaving 4 bases unmatched. The CDR3 runs 14 residues. Germline CDR1 reads SNHLY; CDR2 reads FYNNEI. The CDR3 loop is CASSGGTENEKLFF. The CDR3 nucleotides are TGTGCCAGCAGTGGGGGGACAGAGAATGAAAAACTGTTTTTT.

The V and J genes are TRBV3-1 (or the pseudogene TRBV3-2) and TRBJ2-7, with D tentatively TRBD1 (6 bases). The CDR3 contains 14 residues. The ends were cut back, 4 bases at V and 3 bases at J, with 13 bases in the middle. Germline V gene lookup returns CDR1 LGHDT and CDR2 YNNKEL (reference sequence). CDR3 region: CASSLRQTGYEQYF. The CDR3 region has the DNA TGTGCCAGCAGCCTCCGACAGACAGGCTACGAGCAGTACTTC.

The J gene is TRBJ1-4, the V gene TRBV4-3, with D possibly TRBD1 on 6 matching bases. The CDR3 is made up of 17 amino acids. The germline V and J ends were trimmed by 2 bases and 0 bases, with 13 bases remaining between them. The germline gives CDR1 LGHNA, CDR2 YSLEER. The CDR3 loop is CASSQFEQGPTNEKLFF. CDR3 in DNA: TGCGCCAGCAGCCAATTCGAACAGGGTCCAACTAATGAAAAACTGTTTTTT.

The V gene is TRBV6-2 or TRBV6-3, the J gene TRBJ1-5; D is ambiguous. The germline V gene encodes CDR1 MNHEY and CDR2 SVGEGT. Trimming pared 4 bases from V and 4 bases from J, leaving 14 bases between. The CDR3 covers 15 residues. The CDR3 coding sequence is TGTGCCAGCAGTTCCCTGGGAGGATCGAATCAGCCCCAGCATTTT. Translating it yields CASSSLGGSNQPQHF.

The V and J genes are TRBV18 and TRBJ1-6; 7 bases map to TRBD1. CDR1 KGHSH and CDR2 LQKENI come from the germline V gene. The ends lost 6 bases at V and 9 bases at J; junction bases unmatched: 5. The CDR3 has 13 amino acids. The CDR3 sequence is CASSPGQSSPLHF. Here the CDR3 DNA reads TGTGCCAGCTCTCCGGGACAGAGTTCACCCCTCCACTTT. The complete variable domain, with remaining parts taken from reference TRBV18 and TRBJ1-6, reads NAGVMQNPRHLVRRRGQEARLRCSPMKGHSHVYWYRQLPEEGLKFMVYLQKENIIDESGMPKERFSAEFPKEGPSILRIQQVVRGDSAAYFCASSPGQSSPLHFGNGTRLTVT.

This clone was detected only a few times. This rearrangement joins TRBV4-2 to TRBJ2-5, with D perhaps TRBD2 (5 bases). In germline, CDR1 is LGHNA, CDR2 YNFKEQ. V lost 0 bases to trimming and J lost 5 bases, with 16 bases between them. The CDR3 contains 16 residues. CDR3 protein: CASSQELDPRGETQYF. The CDR3, as DNA: TGTGCCAGCAGCCAAGAACTAGACCCGCGCGGGGAGACCCAGTACTTC.